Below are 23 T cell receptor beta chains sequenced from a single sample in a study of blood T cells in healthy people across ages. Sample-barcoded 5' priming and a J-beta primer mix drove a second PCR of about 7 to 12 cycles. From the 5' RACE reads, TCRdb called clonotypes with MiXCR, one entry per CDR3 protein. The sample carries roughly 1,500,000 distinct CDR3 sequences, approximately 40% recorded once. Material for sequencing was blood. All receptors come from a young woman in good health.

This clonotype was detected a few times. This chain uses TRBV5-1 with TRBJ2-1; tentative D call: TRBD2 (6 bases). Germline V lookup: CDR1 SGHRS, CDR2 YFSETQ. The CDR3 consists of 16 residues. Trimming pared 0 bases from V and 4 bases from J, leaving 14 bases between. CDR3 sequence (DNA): TGCGCCAGCAGCTTGGTGGGGGGAGTGGGATACAATGAGCAGTTCTTC. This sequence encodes CASSLVGGVGYNEQFF.

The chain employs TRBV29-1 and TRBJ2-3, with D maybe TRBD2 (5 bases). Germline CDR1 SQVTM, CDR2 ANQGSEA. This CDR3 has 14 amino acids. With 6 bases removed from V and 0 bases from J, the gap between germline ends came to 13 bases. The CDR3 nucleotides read TGCAGCGTGATGACTACCGCAAGCACAGATACGCAGTATTTT. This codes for CSVMTTASTDTQYF.

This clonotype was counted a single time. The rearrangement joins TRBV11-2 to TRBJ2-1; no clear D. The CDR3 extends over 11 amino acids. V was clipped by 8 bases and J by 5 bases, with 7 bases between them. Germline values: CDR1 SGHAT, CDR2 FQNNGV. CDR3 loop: CASAFHNEQFF. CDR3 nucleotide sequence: TGTGCCAGCGCCTTTCACAATGAGCAGTTCTTC.

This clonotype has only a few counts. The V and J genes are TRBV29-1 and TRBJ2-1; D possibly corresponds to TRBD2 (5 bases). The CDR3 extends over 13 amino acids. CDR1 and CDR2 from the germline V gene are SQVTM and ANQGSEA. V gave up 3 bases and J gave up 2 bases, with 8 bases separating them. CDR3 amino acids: CSVEASTYNEQFF. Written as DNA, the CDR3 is TGCAGCGTTGAGGCTAGCACCTACAATGAGCAGTTCTTC.

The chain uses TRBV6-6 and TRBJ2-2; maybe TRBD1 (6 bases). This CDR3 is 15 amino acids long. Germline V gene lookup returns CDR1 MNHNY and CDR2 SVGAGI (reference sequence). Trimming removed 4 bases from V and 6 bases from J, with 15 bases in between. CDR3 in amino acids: CASSSGRGSSGELFF. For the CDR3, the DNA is TGTGCCAGCAGTTCAGGCAGGGGAAGTTCCGGGGAGCTGTTTTTT.

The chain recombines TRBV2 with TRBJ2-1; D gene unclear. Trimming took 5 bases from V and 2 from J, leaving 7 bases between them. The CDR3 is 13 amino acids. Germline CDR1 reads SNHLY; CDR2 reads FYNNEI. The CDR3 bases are TGTGCCAGCAGTAAAAGTGCCTACAATGAGCAGTTCTTC. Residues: CASSKSAYNEQFF. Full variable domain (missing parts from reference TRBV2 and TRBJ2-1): EPEVTQTPSHQVTQMGQEVILRCVPISNHLYFYWYRQILGQKVEFLVSFYNNEISEKSEIFDDQFSVERPDGSNFTLKIRSTKLEDSAMYFCASSKSAYNEQFFGPGTRLTVL.

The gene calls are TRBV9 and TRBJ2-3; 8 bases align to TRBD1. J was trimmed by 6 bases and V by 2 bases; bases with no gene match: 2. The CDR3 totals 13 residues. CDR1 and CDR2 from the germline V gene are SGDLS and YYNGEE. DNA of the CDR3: TGTGCCAGCAGCGTTTGGGACAGGGATACGCAGTATTTT. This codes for CASSVWDRDTQYF.

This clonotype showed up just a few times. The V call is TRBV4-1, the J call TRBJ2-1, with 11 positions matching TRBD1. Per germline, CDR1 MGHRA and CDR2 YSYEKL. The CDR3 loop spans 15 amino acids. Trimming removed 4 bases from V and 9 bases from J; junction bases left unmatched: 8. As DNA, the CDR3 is TGCGCCAGCAGCCCTCCCGGGACAGGGGGGTCTGAGCAGTTCTTC. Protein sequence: CASSPPGTGGSEQFF.

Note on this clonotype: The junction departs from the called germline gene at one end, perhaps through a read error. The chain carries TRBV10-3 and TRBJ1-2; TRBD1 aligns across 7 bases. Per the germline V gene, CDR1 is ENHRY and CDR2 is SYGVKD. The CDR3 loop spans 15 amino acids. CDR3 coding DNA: TGTGCCACTCTCCCCAGGGGGTTAAAAAACTATGGCTACATCTTC. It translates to CATLPRGLKNYGYIF.

The CDR3 loop is CASSFGGRSRAKNIQYF. The CDR3 DNA reads as TGCGCCAGCAGCTTCGGGGGCAGGTCACGGGCCAAAAACATTCAGTACTTC. The chain uses TRBV4-1 and TRBJ2-4; the D call may be TRBD1 or TRBD2 (6 bases each). Germline CDR1 and CDR2: MGHRA and YSYEKL. This CDR3 region has 17 residues. Trimming removed 5 bases from V and 1 base from J, with 18 bases in between.

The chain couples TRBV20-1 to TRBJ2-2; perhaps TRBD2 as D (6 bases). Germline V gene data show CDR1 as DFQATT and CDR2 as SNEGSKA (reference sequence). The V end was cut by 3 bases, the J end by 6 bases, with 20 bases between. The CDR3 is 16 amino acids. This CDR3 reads CSARDSTGRIAGELFF. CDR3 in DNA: TGCAGTGCTAGGGACTCGACGGGGAGGATCGCCGGGGAGCTGTTTTTT.

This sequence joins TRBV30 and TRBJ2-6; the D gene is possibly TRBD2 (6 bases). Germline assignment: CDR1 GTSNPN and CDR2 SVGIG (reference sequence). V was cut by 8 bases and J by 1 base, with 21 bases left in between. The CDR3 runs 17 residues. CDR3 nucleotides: TGTGCCGTGGGGCGGGGACCGGGTGAATCTGGGGCCAACGTCCTGACTTTC. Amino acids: CAVGRGPGESGANVLTF.

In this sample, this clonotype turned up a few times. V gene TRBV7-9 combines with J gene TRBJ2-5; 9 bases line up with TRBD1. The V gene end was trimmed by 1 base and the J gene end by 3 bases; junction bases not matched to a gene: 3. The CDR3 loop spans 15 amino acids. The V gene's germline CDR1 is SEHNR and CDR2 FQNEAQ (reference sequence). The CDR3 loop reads CASSLGDRDKETQYF. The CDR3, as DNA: TGTGCCAGCAGCTTAGGGGACAGGGATAAAGAGACCCAGTACTTC. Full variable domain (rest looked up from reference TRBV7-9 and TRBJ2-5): DTGVSQNPRHKITKRGQNVTFRCDPISEHNRLYWYRQTLGQGPEFLTYFQNEAQLEKSRLLSDRFSAERPKGSFSTLEIQRTEQGDSAMYLCASSLGDRDKETQYFGPGTRLLVL.

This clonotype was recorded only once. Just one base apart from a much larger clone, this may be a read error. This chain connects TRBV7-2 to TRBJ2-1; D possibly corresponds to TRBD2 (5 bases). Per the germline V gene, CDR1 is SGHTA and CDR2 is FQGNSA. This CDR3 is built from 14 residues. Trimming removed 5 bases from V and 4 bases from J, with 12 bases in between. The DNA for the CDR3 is TGTGCCAGCAGCGGTAGCGAGGCTTACAATGAGCAGTTCTTC. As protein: CASSGSEAYNEQFF.

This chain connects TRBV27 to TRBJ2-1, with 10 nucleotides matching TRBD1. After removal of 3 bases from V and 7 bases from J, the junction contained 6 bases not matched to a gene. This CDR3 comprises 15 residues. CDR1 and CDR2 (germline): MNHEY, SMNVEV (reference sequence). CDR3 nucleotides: TGTGCCAGCAGTTTCCGGGACAGGGGTAAAAATGAGCAGTTCTTC. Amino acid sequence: CASSFRDRGKNEQFF.

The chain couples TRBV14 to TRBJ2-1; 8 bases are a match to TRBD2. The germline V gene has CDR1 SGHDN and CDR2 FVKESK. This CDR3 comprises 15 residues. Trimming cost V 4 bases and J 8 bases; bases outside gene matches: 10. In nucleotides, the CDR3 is TGTGCCAGCAGCCCTGAGCGGGGGACGAACTATGAGCAGTTCTTC. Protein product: CASSPERGTNYEQFF.

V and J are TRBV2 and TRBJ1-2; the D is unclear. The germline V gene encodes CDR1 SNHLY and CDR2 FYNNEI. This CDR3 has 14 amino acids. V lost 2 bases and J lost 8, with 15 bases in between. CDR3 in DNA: TGTGCCAGCAGTGAACAGGCGGCCCCCCGGGGCTACACCTTC. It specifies CASSEQAAPRGYTF. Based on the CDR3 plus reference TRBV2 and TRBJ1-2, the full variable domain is EPEVTQTPSHQVTQMGQEVILRCVPISNHLYFYWYRQILGQKVEFLVSFYNNEISEKSEIFDDQFSVERPDGSNFTLKIRSTKLEDSAMYFCASSEQAAPRGYTFGSGTRLTVV.

Here the CDR3 reads CASSLPLGQGFHEQYF. The CDR3 nucleotides are TGTGCCAGCAGCCTCCCCTTGGGACAGGGGTTTCACGAACAGTACTTC. The chain couples TRBV7-9 to TRBJ2-5; TRBD1 matches 10 bases. V was clipped by 5 bases and J by 11 bases; unmatched bases: 17. The CDR3 totals 16 residues. Per the germline V gene, CDR1 is SEHNR and CDR2 is FQNEAQ (reference sequence).

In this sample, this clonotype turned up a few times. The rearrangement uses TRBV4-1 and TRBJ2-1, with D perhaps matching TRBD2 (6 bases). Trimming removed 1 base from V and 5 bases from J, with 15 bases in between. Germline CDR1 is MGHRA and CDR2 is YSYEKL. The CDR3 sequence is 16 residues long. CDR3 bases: TGCGCCAGCAGCCAAGGGTATAGCGGTAAGCACAATGAGCAGTTCTTC. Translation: CASSQGYSGKHNEQFF.

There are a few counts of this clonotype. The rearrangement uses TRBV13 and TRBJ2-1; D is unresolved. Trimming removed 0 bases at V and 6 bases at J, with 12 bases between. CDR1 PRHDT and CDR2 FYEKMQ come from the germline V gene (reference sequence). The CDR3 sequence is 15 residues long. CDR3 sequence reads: CASSLGTHPFNEQFF. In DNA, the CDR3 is TGTGCCAGCAGCTTAGGGACTCACCCGTTCAATGAGCAGTTCTTC. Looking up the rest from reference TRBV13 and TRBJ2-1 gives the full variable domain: AAGVIQSPRHLIKEKRETATLKCYPIPRHDTVYWYQQGPGQDPQFLISFYEKMQSDKGSIPDRFSAQQFSDYHSELNMSSLELGDSALYFCASSLGTHPFNEQFFGPGTRLTVL.

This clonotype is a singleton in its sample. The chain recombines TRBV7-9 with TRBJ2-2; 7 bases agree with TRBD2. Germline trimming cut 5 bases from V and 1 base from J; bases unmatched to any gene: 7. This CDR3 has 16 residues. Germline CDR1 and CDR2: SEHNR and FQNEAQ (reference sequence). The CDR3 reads CASSGKLAMNTGELFF. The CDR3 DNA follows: TGTGCCAGCAGCGGCAAACTAGCGATGAACACCGGGGAGCTGTTTTTT.

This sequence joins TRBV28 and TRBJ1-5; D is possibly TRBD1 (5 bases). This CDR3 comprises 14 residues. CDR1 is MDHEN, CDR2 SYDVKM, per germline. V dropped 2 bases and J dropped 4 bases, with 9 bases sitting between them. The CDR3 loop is CASSLVGPNQPQHF. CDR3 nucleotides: TGTGCCAGCAGTTTAGTGGGGCCTAATCAGCCCCAGCATTTT.

CDR3 coding DNA: TGTGCCAGCAGCTTAGGGGTCCCGAACCTTCATGGCTACACCTTC. It encodes CASSLGVPNLHGYTF. The genes are TRBV7-9 and TRBJ1-2, with no clear D. The CDR3 consists of 15 residues. Trimming shortened V by 1 base and J by 6 bases, and 15 bases separated the two germline ends. Germline V lookup: CDR1 SEHNR, CDR2 FQNEAQ (reference sequence).